This entry features one T cell receptor (beta chain) sequence. TCRdb keeps only in-frame clones here, not all; method: immunoSEQ multiplex PCR. The sample shows roughly 57,000 clones, 90% to 95% of them seen only once. The CDR3 totals 16 residues. CDR1 SGHTA and CDR2 FQGNSA come from the germline V gene. V lost 1 base and J lost 2, with 14 bases in between. The data were obtained in a study of technical replicates of blood from a handful of donors. The genes are TRBV7-2 and TRBJ2-5, with D perhaps TRBD2 (6 bases). This TCR was sampled from a human donor in good health. Some clones in this sample may be carry-over from other donors' samples. The specimen was PBMCs. The CDR3 protein is CASSLGSGLGQETQYF. For the CDR3, the DNA is TGTGCCAGCAGCTTAGGATCGGGACTGGGACAAGAGACCCAGTACTTC.